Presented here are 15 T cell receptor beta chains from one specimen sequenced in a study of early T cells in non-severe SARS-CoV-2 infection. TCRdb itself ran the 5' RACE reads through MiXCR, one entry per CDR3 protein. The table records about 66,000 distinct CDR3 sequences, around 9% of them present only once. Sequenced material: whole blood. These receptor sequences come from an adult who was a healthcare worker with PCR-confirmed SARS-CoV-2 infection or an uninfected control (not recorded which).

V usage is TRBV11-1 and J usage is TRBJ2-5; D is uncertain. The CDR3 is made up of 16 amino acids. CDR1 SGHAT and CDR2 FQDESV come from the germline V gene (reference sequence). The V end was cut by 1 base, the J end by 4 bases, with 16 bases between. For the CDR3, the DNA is TGTGCCAGCAGCTTAGATTTGGCCATCCGTGGAGAGACCCAGTACTTC. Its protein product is CASSLDLAIRGETQYF.

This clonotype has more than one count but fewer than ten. CDR3 protein: CASSPGGASYGYTF. CDR3 in DNA: TGCGCCAGCAGCCCAGGGGGCGCATCCTATGGCTACACCTTC. The rearrangement uses TRBV10-2 and TRBJ1-2, with 8 bases matching TRBD1. J gave up 4 bases and V 6 bases, and 7 bases lay outside the gene matches. The CDR3 contains 14 residues. CDR1 is WSHSY and CDR2 is SAAADI in the germline V gene.

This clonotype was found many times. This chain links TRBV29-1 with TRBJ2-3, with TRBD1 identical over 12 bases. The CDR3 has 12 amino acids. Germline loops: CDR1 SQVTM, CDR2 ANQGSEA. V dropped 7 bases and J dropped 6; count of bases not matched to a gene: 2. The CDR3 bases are TGCAGCGGGGACAGGGGGCAGGATACGCAGTATTTT. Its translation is CSGDRGQDTQYF.

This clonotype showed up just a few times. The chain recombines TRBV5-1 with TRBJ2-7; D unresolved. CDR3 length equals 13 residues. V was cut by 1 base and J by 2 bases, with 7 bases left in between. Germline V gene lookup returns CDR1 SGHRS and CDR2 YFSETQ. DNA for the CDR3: TGCGCCAGCAGCTTGAACGGACCCTACGAGCAGTACTTC. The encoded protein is CASSLNGPYEQYF.

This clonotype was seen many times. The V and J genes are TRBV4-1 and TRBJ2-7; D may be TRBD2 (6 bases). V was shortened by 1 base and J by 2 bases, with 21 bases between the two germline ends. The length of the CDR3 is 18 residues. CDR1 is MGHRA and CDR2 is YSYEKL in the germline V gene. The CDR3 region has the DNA TGCGCCAGCAGCCAAGTCGGGAGTTGGGTGGAATTGACCTACGAGCAGTACTTC. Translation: CASSQVGSWVELTYEQYF.

The CDR3 coding sequence is TGTGCCAGCAGCTTAAGGTATATGGGAACTGAAGCTTTCTTT. Protein sequence: CASSLRYMGTEAFF. This chain links TRBV7-3 with TRBJ1-1; D gene uncertain. Germline lookup yields CDR1 SGHTA and CDR2 FQGTGA. V was cut by 1 base and J by 5 bases, with 11 bases left in between. CDR3 length: 14 residues.

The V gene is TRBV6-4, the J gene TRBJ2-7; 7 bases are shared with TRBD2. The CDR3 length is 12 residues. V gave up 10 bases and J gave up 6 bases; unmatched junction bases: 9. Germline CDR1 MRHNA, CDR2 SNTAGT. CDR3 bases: TGTGCCATGATGCGGGAGCTCTCCGAGCAGTACTTC. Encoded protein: CAMMRELSEQYF.

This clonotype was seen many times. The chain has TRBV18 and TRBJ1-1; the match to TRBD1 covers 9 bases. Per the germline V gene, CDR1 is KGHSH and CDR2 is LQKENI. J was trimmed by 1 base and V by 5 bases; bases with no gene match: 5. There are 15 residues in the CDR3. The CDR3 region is CASSVRTGENTEAFF. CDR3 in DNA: TGTGCCAGCTCAGTCCGGACAGGGGAGAACACTGAAGCTTTCTTT.

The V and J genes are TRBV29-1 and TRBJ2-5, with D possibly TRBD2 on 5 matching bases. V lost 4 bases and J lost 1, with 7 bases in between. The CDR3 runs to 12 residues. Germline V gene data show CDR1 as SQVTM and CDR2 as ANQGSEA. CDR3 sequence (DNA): TGCAGCGTTGCGCGGGCCCAAGAGACCCAGTACTTC. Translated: CSVARAQETQYF.

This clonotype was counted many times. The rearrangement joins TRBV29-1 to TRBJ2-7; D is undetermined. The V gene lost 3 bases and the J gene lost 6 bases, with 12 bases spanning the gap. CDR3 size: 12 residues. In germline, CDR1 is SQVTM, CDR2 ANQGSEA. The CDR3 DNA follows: TGCAGCGTTGACGTACTTAAGGGCGAGCAGTACTTC. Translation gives CSVDVLKGEQYF.

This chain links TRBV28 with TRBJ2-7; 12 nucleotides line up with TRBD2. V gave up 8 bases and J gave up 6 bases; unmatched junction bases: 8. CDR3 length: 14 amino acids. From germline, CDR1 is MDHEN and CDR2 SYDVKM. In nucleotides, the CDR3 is TGTGCCAGCCTTAAGACTAGCGGGAGCATCGAGCAGTACTTC. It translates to CASLKTSGSIEQYF.

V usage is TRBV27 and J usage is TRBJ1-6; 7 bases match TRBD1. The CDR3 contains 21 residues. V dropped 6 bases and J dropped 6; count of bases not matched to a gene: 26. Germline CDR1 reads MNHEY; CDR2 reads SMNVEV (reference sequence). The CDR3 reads CASRFTYFSPGQLGGNSPLHF. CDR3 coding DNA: TGTGCCAGCAGATTTACGTATTTTTCGCCGGGACAGCTGGGGGGTAATTCACCCCTCCACTTT.

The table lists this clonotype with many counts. CDR3 protein: CATSRDRTYEQYF. CDR3 in DNA: TGTGCCACCAGCAGAGATCGCACCTACGAGCAGTACTTC. This chain links TRBV15 with TRBJ2-7; no clear D gene. In germline, CDR1 is LNHNV, CDR2 YYDKDF (reference sequence). The CDR3 has 13 amino acids. Deletions cut 0 bases from V and 2 bases from J, with 5 bases between.

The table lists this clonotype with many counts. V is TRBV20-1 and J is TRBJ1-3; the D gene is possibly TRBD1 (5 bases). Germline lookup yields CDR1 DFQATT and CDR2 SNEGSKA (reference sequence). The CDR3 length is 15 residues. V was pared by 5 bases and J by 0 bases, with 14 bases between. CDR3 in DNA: TGCAGTGCTGCCGGGACGGGGGGCTCTGGAAACACCATATATTTT. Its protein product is CSAAGTGGSGNTIYF.

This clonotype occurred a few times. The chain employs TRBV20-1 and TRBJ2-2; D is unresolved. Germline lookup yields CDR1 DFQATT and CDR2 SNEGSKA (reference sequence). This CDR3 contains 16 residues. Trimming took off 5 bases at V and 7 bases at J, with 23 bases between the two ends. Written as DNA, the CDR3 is TGCAGTGCTTATACATCGGGCAGCAAAAACCACGGGGAGCTGTTTTTT. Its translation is CSAYTSGSKNHGELFF.